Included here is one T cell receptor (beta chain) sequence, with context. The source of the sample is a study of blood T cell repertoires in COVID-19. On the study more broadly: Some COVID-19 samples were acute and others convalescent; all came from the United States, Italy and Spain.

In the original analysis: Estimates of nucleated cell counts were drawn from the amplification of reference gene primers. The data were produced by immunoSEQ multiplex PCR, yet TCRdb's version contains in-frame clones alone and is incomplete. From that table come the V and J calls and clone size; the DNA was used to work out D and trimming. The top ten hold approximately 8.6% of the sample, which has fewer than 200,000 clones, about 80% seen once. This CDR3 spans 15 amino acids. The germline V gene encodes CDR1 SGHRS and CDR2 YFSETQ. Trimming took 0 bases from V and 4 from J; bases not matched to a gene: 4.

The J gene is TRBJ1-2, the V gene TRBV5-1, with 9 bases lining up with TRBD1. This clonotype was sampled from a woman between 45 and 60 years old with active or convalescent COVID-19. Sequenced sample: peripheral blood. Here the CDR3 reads CASSLGSQGAYGYTF. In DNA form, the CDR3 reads TGCGCCAGCAGCTTGGGGTCACAGGGGGCCTATGGCTACACCTTC.